This T cell receptor (beta chain) was documented in a study of breast tumors, draining lymph nodes, adjacent tissues. Study results and caveats: The lymph node origin of tumor T cells was framed as consistent with a hypothesis, not demonstrated. Most tumor T cells seemingly derive from lymph node, then expand in tumor.

MiXCR, run by TCRdb on the multiplex PCR reads, gives a single entry per CDR3 protein. Here the sample spans about 16,000 distinct CDR3 sequences, around 50% being singletons. The sample holds many counts of this clonotype. The target antigen is unknown. V trimming: 3 bases; J trimming: 4 bases; junction bases outside the gene matches: 11. Germline CDR1 SQVTM, CDR2 ANQGSEA. The CDR3 is 15 residues long. Sequenced sample: tumor-adjacent breast tissue. The clonotype was recovered from a female donor with breast cancer. Some clones in this sample may be carry-over from other donors' samples. The V call is TRBV29-1, the J call TRBJ1-2; 7 nucleotides match TRBD1. DNA of the CDR3: TGCAGCGTTGACCCTCATGGACAGGTCTTCTATGGCTACACCTTC. It is translated as CSVDPHGQVFYGYTF.